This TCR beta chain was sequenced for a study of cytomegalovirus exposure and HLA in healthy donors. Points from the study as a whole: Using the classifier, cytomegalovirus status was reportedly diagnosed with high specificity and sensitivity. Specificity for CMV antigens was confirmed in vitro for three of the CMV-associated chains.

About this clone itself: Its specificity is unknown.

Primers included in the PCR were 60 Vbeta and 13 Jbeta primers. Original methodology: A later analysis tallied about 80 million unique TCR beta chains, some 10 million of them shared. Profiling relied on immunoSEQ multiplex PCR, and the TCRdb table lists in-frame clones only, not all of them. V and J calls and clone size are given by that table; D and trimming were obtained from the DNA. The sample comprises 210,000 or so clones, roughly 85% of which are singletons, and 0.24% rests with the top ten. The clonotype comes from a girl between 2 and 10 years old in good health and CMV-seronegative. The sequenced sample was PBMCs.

For the CDR3, the DNA is TGTGCCAGTAGTGCGGGGGGTTTTGGTGGCTACACCTTC. This translates into CASSAGGFGGYTF. The chain joins TRBV19 to TRBJ1-2, with D possibly being TRBD1 (5 bases). This CDR3 contains 13 residues. CDR1 LNHDA and CDR2 SQIVND come from the germline V gene (reference sequence). V dropped 5 bases and J dropped 7 bases, with 14 bases sitting between them. The full variable domain, rest sourced from reference TRBV19 and TRBJ1-2, is DGGITQSPKYLFRKEGQNVTLSCEQNLNHDAMYWYRQDPGQGLRLIYYSQIVNDFQKGDIAEGYSVSREKKESFPLTVTSAQKNPTAFYLCASSAGGFGGYTFGSGTRLTVV.